These T cell receptor beta chains were read from a single sample in a study of T cell responses to AZD1222 COVID-19 vaccine. Libraries were prepared by immunoSEQ multiplex PCR; TCRdb keeps only in-frame clonotypes and omits some of them. The sample shows 100,000 to 150,000 clones, approximately 90% of them seen only once. The starting material was peripheral blood, obtained 28 days after the second AZD1222 dose. The receptors originated from an adult who received the AZD1222 COVID-19 vaccine. CDR3s include the opening cysteine and the closing phenylalanine or tryptophan. Each record gives: J gene, D gene, V gene, clone size, CDR3 DNA, CDR3 protein. D genes are given only for firm matches. Clone size is given for some rows only: seen once, a few or many times, or a class if the clone is expanded.

TRBJ1-6,TRBD1,TRBV19,NA,TGTGCCAGTAGTATCCGGGACAGGGGAAATTCACCCCTCCACTTT,CASSIRDRGNSPLHF
TRBJ1-2,NA,TRBV15,NA,TGTGCCACCAGCACCCACACAGAAGTTAGAGATGGCTACACCTTC,CATSTHTEVRDGYTF
TRBJ2-1,NA,TRBV7-9,NA,TGTGCCAGCAGCTTAGACGGGGCCAATGAGCAGTTCTTC,CASSLDGANEQFF
TRBJ1-2,NA,TRBV14,NA,TGTGCCAGCAGCCAGACATACCAATATGGCTACACCTTC,CASSQTYQYGYTF
TRBJ1-5,NA,TRBV6-6,NA,TGTGCCAGCAGTTACTCCCAGTCAGGCGATCAGCCCCAGCATTTT,CASSYSQSGDQPQHF
TRBJ1-1,NA,TRBV6-5,NA,TGTGCCAGCAGGGAGCACAGGGTTGGGTCTGAAGCTTTCTTT,CASREHRVGSEAFF
TRBJ2-2,NA,TRBV29-1,NA,TGCAGCTACCACGGGAACACCGGGGAGCTGTTTTTT,CSYHGNTGELFF
TRBJ2-1,NA,TRBV7-2,few,TGTGCCAGCAGCTTATCGGTGTTCGGTGAGCAGTTCTTC,CASSLSVFGEQFF
TRBJ2-7,NA,TRBV7-8,NA,TGTGCCAGCACCTCCCAGGAATCCTACGAGCAGTACTTC,CASTSQESYEQYF
TRBJ1-3,NA,TRBV9,NA,TGTGCCAGCAGCGTAGTGAGTGGGCCATACTCTGGAAACACCATATATTTT,CASSVVSGPYSGNTIYF
TRBJ2-2,NA,TRBV18,NA,TGTGCCAGCTCACCAGGGGTGGCCAGTCTCACCGGGGAGCTGTTTTTT,CASSPGVASLTGELFF
TRBJ1-1,TRBD1,TRBV28,NA,TGTGCCAGCAGTTTACCTCGGGGGACAGGGAACCCTGAAGCTTTCTTT,CASSLPRGTGNPEAFF
TRBJ2-7,NA,TRBV10-3,few,TGTGCCATCAGCACTAGGACGGCCTCCTACGAGCAGTACTTC,CAISTRTASYEQYF
TRBJ1-1,NA,TRBV29-1,NA,TGCAGCGTTGTAGGGGGTGGGGCAGCTGAAGCTTTCTTT,CSVVGGGAAEAFF
TRBJ2-7,TRBD1,TRBV27,NA,TGTGCCAGCAGGTCAGGGGGCGCCCCGTACTACGAGCAGTACTTC,CASRSGGAPYYEQYF
TRBJ2-7,NA,TRBV15,NA,TGTGCCACCAGCGGGGACCCACGAATCTCCTACGAGCAGTACTTC,CATSGDPRISYEQYF
TRBJ1-1,NA,TRBV4-1,NA,TGCGCCAGCAGCCAAGCCCGGGGCAGGGAAGCTTTCTTT,CASSQARGREAFF
TRBJ1-1,NA,TRBV6-5,NA,TGTGCCAGCAGTTTGAGCAGAAGGGGCACTGAAGCTTTCTTT,CASSLSRRGTEAFF
TRBJ2-2,NA,TRBV18,NA,TGTGCCAGCTCACCACTGCAGGAGGGCACCGGGGAGCTGTTTTTT,CASSPLQEGTGELFF
TRBJ1-2,NA,TRBV18,NA,TGTGCCAGCTCACCACCCAGGGTAGCAGGCCTCTATGGCTACACCTTC,CASSPPRVAGLYGYTF